This T cell receptor beta chain was documented in a study of T cells after yellow fever vaccination (dated by TCRdb to between 2018 and 2021). At the level of the whole study: The SMART-Seq v4 Ultra Low Input RNA kit was used to prepare libraries from fractions with low cell numbers. To track T-cell clones before and after primary and booster YFV17D yellow fever vaccination, bulk TCR alpha and beta repertoires were sequenced longitudinally. Two healthy male donors, one aged 18 to 29 and one aged 30 to 40 years, made up the cohort. Bulk PBMC replicates and cell subsets were isolated from blood drawn at multiple timepoints before and after both primary and secondary immunization.

Instrument used: Illumina NovaSeq 6000. TCR cDNA was synthesized by 5'RACE template switching, which introduced a universal primer site and unique molecular identifiers. Priming for cDNA synthesis came from both the TCR alpha and TCR beta constant segments. Library amplification used two PCR steps, and the second PCR step added sample barcodes and sequencing adapters. Sequencing of libraries was done on Illumina HiSeq 2500 (2x100 bp) or NovaSeq (2x150 bp). In the paper's pipeline: Reads were demultiplexed and collapsed into UMI consensus sequences with MIGEC, and V(D)J alignment was performed with MiXCR. Clonotypes responding to the vaccine were identified with edgeR on replicate PBMC samples, with the criteria of FDR below 0.01 and a log2 fold change above 5 up to day 15. Each bulk clonotype received a CD4 or CD8 identity based on whether the sequenced CD4 or CD8 repertoire contained that clonotype at higher abundance. TCRdb took the public reads, trimmed them with fastp at Q25, ran MiXCR for clone calling and kept in-frame beta chains. For every CDR3 protein sequence, its rows merge into one entry that carries the most common genes and DNA. These V and J calls are TCRdb output, not the study's own analysis. The sample yields a few hundred thousand distinct CDR3 sequences; over 4.5% were counted once. The top ten hold 3% to 4% of the sample.

This clonotype was counted ten times or more. Its antigen is not yet known. No qualities accompany the bases; no much larger clone lies one base away. Broad study findings and their caveats: FACS-sorted repertoires could contain abundant contaminating clonotypes from the bulk population, so computational filtering was required. Most clones expanded after primary vaccination were re-detected after the booster (around 96% of CD4 and around nine tenths of CD8), suggesting broad memory maintenance. Because the study included only a couple of donors, the extent to which the findings can be generalized is limited. Compared with the primary T-cell response, the secondary T-cell response was faster but weaker, reaching its peak on day 5 rather than on day 15. A small fraction of clonotypes showed up in both the CD4 and CD8 compartments, probably as a result of convergent recombination.

Interpreted using the paper, the treatment or condition label stands for: live attenuated yellow fever vaccine strain. PBMCs were isolated from peripheral blood using a standard Ficoll-Paque protocol. Dynabeads CD4 and CD8 positive selection kits were used to isolate the CD4 and CD8 T-cell fractions. TriZol was used to extract RNA from bulk PBMCs, CD4 and CD8 fractions, and dextramer-positive and dextramer-negative fractions. Spanning cysteine to phenylalanine, the CDR3 consists of 13 amino acids. Left in the record is the CDR3 DNA by itself, 39 bases read in frame from the first base. From the germline V gene, CDR1 is MNHEY and CDR2 is SVGEGT. Trimming costs V 7 bases and J 3 bases, and their ends lie 10 bases apart.

Here the sequenced sample was CD4+ T cells sorted from PBMCs, taken on the day of the yellow fever booster vaccination. The clonotype comes from a man aged 18 to 35 who received the YFV17D yellow fever vaccine. The rearrangement combines TRBV6-2 or TRBV6-3 with TRBJ2-1; the best D guess is TRBD1, with 5 bases matching. The nucleotides are TGTGCCAGCACCCCCAGGGACTACAATGAGCAGTTCTTC. This encodes CASTPRDYNEQFF.